This T cell receptor beta chain was sequenced for a study of shared clonotypes between healthy human individuals. Clones were read by immunoSEQ multiplex PCR, and TCRdb kept only the in-frame ones, dropping some. The sample consists of roughly 2.5 million clones, more than 90% of them appearing once. V lost 4 bases and J lost 3, with 17 bases in between. The CDR3 has 15 residues. The clonotype was recovered from a man aged 18 to 35 in good health. The chain carries TRBV5-3 and TRBJ2-7; D not certain. TRBV5-3 is flagged as an ORF with uncertain function. What was sequenced was naive CD4+ T cells sorted from blood. The subset denotes: CD45RA+ positively selected. CDR3 protein: CARSTHLQYLYEQYF. CDR3 nucleotides: TGTGCCAGAAGCACGCACCTACAGTATCTCTACGAGCAGTACTTC.